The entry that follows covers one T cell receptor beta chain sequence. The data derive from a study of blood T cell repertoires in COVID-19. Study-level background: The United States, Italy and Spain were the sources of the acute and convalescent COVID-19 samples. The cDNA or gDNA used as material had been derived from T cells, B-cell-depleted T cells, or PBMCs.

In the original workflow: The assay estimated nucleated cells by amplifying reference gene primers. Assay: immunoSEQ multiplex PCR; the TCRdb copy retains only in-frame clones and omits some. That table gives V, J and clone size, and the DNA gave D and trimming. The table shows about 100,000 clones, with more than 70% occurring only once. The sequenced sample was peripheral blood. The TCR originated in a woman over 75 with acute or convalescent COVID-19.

The CDR3 region has the DNA TGTGCCACCAGCAGACTACCGGGGGACTCACCCCTCCACTTT. Amino acids: CATSRLPGDSPLHF. This chain connects TRBV15 to TRBJ1-6, with D possibly being TRBD1 (5 bases). CDR3 length: 14 residues. V was cut by 2 bases and J by 10 bases, with 12 bases left in between. Germline CDR1 LNHNV, CDR2 YYDKDF (reference sequence).